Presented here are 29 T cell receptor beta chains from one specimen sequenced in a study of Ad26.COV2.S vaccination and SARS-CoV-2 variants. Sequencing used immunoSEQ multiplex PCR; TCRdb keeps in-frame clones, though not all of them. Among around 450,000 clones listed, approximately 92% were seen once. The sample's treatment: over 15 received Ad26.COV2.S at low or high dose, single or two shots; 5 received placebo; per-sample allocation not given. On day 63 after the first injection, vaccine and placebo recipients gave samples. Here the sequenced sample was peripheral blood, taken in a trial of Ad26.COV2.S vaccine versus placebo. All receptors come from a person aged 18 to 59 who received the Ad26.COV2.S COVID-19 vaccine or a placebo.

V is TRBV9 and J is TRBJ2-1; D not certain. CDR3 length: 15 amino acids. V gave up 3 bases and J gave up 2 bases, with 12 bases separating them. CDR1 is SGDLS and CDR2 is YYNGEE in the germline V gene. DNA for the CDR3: TGTGCCAGCAGCGATAAGGGTGGCGCCTACAATGAGCAGTTCTTC. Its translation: CASSDKGGAYNEQFF.

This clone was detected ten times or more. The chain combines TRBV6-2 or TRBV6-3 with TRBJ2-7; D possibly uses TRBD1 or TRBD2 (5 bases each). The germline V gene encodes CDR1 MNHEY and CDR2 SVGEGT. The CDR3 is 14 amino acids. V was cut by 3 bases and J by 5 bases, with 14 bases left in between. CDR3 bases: TGTGCCAGCAGTTATGGGGGATTCTACCACGAGCAGTACTTC. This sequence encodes CASSYGGFYHEQYF.

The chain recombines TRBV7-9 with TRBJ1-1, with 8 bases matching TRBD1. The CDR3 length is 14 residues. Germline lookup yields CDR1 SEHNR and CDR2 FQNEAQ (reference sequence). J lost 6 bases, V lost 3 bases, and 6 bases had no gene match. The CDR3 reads CASSFAGGRSEAFF. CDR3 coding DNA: TGTGCCAGCAGCTTCGCAGGGGGCAGGTCTGAAGCTTTCTTT.

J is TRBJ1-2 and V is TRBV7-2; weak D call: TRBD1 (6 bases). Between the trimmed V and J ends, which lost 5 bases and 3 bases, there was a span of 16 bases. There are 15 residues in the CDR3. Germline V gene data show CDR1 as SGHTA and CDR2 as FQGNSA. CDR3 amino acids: CASSPGQRQYYGYTF. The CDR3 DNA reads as TGTGCCAGCAGCCCAGGACAGCGACAGTACTATGGCTACACCTTC.

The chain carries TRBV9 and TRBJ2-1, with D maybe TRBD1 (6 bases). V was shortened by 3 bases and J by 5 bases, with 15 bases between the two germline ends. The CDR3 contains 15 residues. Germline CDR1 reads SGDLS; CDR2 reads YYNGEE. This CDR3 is CASSALGTFDNEQFF. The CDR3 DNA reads TGTGCCAGCAGCGCCCTCGGGACATTTGACAATGAGCAGTTCTTC.

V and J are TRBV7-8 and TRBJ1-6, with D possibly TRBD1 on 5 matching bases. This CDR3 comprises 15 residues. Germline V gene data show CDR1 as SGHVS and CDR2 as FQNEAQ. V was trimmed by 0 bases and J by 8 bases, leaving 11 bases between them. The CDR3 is CASSLAEQVYSPLHF. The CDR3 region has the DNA TGTGCCAGCAGCTTAGCGGAACAGGTCTATTCACCCCTCCACTTT.

The CDR3: CASSLTLGMPNSPLHF. CDR3 coding DNA: TGTGCCAGCAGCTTAACACTAGGGATGCCGAATTCACCCCTCCACTTT. The rearrangement links TRBV7-6 to TRBJ1-6, with no clear D. The germline V gene has CDR1 SGHVS and CDR2 FNYEAQ. This CDR3 spans 16 amino acids. Trimming pared 2 bases from V and 7 bases from J, leaving 15 bases between.

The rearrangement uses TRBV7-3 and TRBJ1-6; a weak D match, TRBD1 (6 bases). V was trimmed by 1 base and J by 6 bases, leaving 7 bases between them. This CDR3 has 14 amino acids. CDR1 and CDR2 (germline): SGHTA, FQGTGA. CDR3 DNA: TGTGCCAGCAGCTTAAGAGGGGGTAATTCACCCCTCCACTTT. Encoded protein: CASSLRGGNSPLHF.

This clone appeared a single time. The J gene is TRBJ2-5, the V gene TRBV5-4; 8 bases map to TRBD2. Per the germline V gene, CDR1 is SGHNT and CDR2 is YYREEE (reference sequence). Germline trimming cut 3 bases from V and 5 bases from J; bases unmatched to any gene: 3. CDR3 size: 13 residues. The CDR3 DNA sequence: TGTGCCAGCAGCTCGAGACTAGCGGAGACCCAGTACTTC. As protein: CASSSRLAETQYF.

CDR3 in DNA: TGCAGCGTCGGGATTGGGGAGACCCAGTACTTC. It translates to CSVGIGETQYF. The gene calls are TRBV29-1 and TRBJ2-5; D perhaps matches TRBD2 (5 bases). This CDR3 has 11 amino acids. The V gene lost 6 bases and the J gene lost 5 bases, with 10 bases spanning the gap. The V gene's germline CDR1 is SQVTM and CDR2 ANQGSEA.

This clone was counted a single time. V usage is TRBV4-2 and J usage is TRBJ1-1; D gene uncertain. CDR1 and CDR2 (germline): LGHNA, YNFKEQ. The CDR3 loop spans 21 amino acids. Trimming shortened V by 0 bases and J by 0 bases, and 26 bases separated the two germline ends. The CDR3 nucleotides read TGTGCCAGCAGCCAAGAGAAACTATCCGGGGTACGGTCCCGCATGAACACTGAAGCTTTCTTT. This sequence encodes CASSQEKLSGVRSRMNTEAFF.

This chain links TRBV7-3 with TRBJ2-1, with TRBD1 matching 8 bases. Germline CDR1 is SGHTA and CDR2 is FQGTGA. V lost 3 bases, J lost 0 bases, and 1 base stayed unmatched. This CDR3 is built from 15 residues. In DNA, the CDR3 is TGTGCCAGCAGCTTTGACAGGGGCTCCTACAATGAGCAGTTCTTC. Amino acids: CASSFDRGSYNEQFF.

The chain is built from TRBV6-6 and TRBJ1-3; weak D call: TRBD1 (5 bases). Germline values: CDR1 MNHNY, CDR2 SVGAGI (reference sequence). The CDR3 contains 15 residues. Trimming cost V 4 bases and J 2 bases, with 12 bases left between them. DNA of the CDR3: TGTGCCAGCAGTTTATCCGAAGGGGCTGGAAACACCATATATTTT. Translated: CASSLSEGAGNTIYF.

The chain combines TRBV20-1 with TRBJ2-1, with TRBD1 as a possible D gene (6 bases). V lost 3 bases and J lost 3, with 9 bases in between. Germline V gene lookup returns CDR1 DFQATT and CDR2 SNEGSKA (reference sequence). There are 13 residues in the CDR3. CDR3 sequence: CSASRGNYNEQFF. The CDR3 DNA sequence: TGCAGTGCTAGTAGGGGGAACTACAATGAGCAGTTCTTC.

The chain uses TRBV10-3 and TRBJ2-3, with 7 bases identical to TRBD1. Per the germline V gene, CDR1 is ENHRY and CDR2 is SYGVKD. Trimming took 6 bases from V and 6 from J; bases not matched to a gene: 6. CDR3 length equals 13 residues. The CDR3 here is CAIRRQGEDTQYF. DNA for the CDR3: TGTGCCATCAGGAGACAGGGTGAGGATACGCAGTATTTT.

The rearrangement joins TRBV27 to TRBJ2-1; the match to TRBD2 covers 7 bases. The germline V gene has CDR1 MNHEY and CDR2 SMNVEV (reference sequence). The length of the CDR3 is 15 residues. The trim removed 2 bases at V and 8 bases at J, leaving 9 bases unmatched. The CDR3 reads CASSLGAGVGDEQFF. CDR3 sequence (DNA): TGTGCCAGCAGTTTAGGCGCGGGGGTGGGCGATGAGCAGTTCTTC.

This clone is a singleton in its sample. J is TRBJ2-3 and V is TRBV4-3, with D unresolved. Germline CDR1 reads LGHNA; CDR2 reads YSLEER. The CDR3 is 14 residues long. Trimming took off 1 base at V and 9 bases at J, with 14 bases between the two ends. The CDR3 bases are TGCGCCAGCAGCCAAGTGGTCGGAGTTGGAACGCAGTATTTT. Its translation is CASSQVVGVGTQYF.

Here the CDR3 reads CASSVAGQGPLSGNTIYF. As DNA, the CDR3 is TGTGCCAGCAGCGTAGCGGGACAGGGCCCTCTCTCTGGAAACACCATATATTTT. J is TRBJ1-3 and V is TRBV9; TRBD1 matches 9 bases. The CDR3 is 18 amino acids. Trimming at V came to 0 bases and at J to 0 bases, leaving 7 bases not matched to a gene. Germline assignment: CDR1 SGDLS and CDR2 YYNGEE. Full variable domain (outside the CDR3, taken from reference TRBV9 and TRBJ1-3): DSGVTQTPKHLITATGQRVTLRCSPRSGDLSVYWYQQSLDQGLQFLIQYYNGEERAKGNILERFSAQQFPDLHSELNLSSLELGDSALYFCASSVAGQGPLSGNTIYFGEGSWLTVV.

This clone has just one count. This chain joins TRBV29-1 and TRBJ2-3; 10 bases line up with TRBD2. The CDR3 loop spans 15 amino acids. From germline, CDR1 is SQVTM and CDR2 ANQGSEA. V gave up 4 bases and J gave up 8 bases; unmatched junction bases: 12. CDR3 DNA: TGCAGCGTTGCATTACGGCTAGCGGGAGAGGGTACGCAGTATTTT. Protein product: CSVALRLAGEGTQYF.

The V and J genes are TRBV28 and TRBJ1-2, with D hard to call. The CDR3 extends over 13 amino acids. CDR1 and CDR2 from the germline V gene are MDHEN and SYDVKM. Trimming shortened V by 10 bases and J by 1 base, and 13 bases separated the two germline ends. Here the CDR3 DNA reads TGTGCCACCTGGACGGAGATTAACTATGGCTACACCTTC. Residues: CATWTEINYGYTF.

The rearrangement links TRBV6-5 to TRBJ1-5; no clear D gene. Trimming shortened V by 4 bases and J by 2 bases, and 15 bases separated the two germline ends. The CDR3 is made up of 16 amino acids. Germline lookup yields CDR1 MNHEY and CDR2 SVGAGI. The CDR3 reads CASSSGPSLGNQPQHF. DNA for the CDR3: TGTGCCAGCAGTTCAGGTCCTTCCCTCGGCAATCAGCCCCAGCATTTT.

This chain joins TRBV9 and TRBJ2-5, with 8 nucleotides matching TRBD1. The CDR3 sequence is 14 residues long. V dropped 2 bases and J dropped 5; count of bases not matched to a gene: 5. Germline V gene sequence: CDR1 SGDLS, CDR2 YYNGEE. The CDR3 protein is CASSVDRGWETQYF. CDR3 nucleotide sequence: TGTGCCAGCAGCGTCGACAGGGGTTGGGAGACCCAGTACTTC.

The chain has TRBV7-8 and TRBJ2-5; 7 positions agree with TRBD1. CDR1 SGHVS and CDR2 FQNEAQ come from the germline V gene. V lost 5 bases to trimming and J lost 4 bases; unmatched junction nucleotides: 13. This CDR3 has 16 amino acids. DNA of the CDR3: TGTGCCAGCAGCCCAGGACAGGCAGGGGGATCAGAGACCCAGTACTTC. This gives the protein CASSPGQAGGSETQYF.

Here the CDR3 reads CASSLLAGAGNEQFF. The CDR3 DNA is TGCGCCAGCAGCCTACTAGCGGGAGCGGGTAATGAGCAGTTCTTC. The chain is built from TRBV4-1 and TRBJ2-1, with 11 bases identical to TRBD2. J gave up 7 bases and V 4 bases, and 6 bases lay outside the gene matches. Looked up from germline, CDR1 is MGHRA and CDR2 is YSYEKL. This CDR3 contains 15 residues.

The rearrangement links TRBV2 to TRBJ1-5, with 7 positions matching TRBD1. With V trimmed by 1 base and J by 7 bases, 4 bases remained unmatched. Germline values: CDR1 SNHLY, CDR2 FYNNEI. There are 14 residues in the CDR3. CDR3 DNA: TGTGCCAGCAGTGAAGGGACAGGTTGGCAGCCCCAGCATTTT. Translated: CASSEGTGWQPQHF.

CDR3: CASSPDYQQGDTQYF. The CDR3 DNA reads as TGTGCCAGCAGCCCAGACTACCAGCAGGGAGATACGCAGTATTTT. The chain recombines TRBV2 with TRBJ2-3, with D perhaps being TRBD1 or TRBD2 (5 bases each). Germline V gives CDR1 SNHLY, CDR2 FYNNEI. The CDR3 runs to 15 residues. Trimming shortened V by 6 bases and J by 5 bases, and 18 bases separated the two germline ends.

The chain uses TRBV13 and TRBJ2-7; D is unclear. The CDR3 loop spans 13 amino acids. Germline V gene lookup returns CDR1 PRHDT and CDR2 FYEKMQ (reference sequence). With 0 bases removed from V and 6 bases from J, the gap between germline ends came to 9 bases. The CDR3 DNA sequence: TGTGCCAGCAGCTTAGGAGCAGGACCCGAGCAGTACTTC. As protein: CASSLGAGPEQYF.

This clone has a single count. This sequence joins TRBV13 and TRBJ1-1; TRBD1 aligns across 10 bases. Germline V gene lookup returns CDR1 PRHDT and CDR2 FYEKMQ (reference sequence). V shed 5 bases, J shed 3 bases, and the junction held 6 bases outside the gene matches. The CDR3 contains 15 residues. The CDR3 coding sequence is TGTGCCAGCAGCCCCTCCGGGACAGGGGACACTGAAGCTTTCTTT. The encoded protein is CASSPSGTGDTEAFF.

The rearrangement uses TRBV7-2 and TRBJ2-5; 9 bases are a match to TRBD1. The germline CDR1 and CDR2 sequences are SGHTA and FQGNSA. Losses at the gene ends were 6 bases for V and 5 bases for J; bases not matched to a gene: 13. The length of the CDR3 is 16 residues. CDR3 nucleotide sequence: TGTGCCAGCAGGCCCTCCGGGACAGGGTATTCGGAGACCCAGTACTTC. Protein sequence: CASRPSGTGYSETQYF.